The T cell receptor beta chain under discussion was sequenced for a study of blood T cell repertoires in COVID-19. Study as a whole: The origin of the acute and convalescent COVID-19 samples was the United States, Italy and Spain. T cells, B-cell-depleted T cells, or PBMCs provided the cDNA or gDNA that served as material.

Under the authors' procedure: Reference gene primer amplification gave nucleated cell count estimates. Clones were sequenced by immunoSEQ multiplex PCR, and TCRdb holds only the in-frame ones, with some missing. D and trimming were read from the DNA, whereas the V and J calls and clone size are those reported in that table. The repertoire holds about 200,000 clones, with 70% to 85% as singletons. This CDR3 is built from 15 residues. With 3 bases clipped from V and 3 bases from J, the junction kept 9 bases outside the gene matches. Germline V CDR1 and CDR2: GTSNPN, SVGIG (reference sequence). The clonotype comes from a human donor with acute or convalescent COVID-19. The donor label of this sample is uncertain. This chain links TRBV30 with TRBJ2-5; TRBD1 aligns across 8 bases. Sequenced material: peripheral blood. DNA for the CDR3: TGTGCCTGGAGGCCCTGGGACAGGTCCAAAGAGACCCAGTACTTC. Its protein product is CAWRPWDRSKETQYF.